This section outlines one TCR beta chain sequence together with its context. This entry comes from a study of blood T cell repertoires in COVID-19. On the study more broadly: COVID-19 samples, acute and convalescent, were from the United States, Italy and Spain. T cells, B-cell-depleted T cells, or PBMCs supplied cDNA or gDNA.

Per the authors' pipeline: For nucleated cells, counts were estimated from reference gene primer amplification. Produced via immunoSEQ multiplex PCR; TCRdb's table is partial and in-frame only. V and J calls plus clone size are reproduced from that table; the DNA served to infer D and trimming. The profile shows 120,000 to 150,000 clones, more than 80% of them singletons. CDR3 length equals 16 residues. Germline V gene sequence: CDR1 SNHLY, CDR2 FYNNEI. Trimming took 6 bases from V and 4 from J; bases not matched to a gene: 12. Material for sequencing was peripheral blood. The chain carries TRBV2 and TRBJ2-1, with 7 positions matching TRBD1. This receptor was taken from a human donor in a cohort sampled during active COVID-19. Here the CDR3 DNA reads TGTGCCAGCAGCAAAGGACAGGCCACCTTTTACAATGAGCAGTTCTTC. It translates to CASSKGQATFYNEQFF.